Below are 10 T cell receptor beta chains sequenced from a single sample in a study of siplizumab effects on memory and regulatory T cells. The method was immunoSEQ multiplex PCR; TCRdb's version includes in-frame clones alone and lacks a portion of them. The repertoire holds 100,000 or so clones, about nine tenths seen once, with 12% in the top ten. Source material: non-Treg CD4+ T cells sorted from blood. The receptor source for this set is a human donor in good health.

The rearrangement joins TRBV11-3 to TRBJ2-7; 7 bases fit TRBD1. Germline CDR1 and CDR2: SGHNT and YENEEA. V lost 5 bases, J lost 3 bases, and 7 bases stayed unmatched. The CDR3 covers 14 residues. CDR3 sequence (DNA): TGTGCCAGCAGCCACCGACAGGGATTCTACGAGCAGTACTTC. This codes for CASSHRQGFYEQYF.

The gene calls are TRBV11-3 and TRBJ2-7; tentatively, D is TRBD2 (7 bases). The CDR3 length is 16 residues. Trimming left V 0 bases short and J 0 bases short, with 12 bases between. The germline CDR1 and CDR2 sequences are SGHNT and YENEEA. The CDR3 loop is CASSLDPGEGSYEQYF. CDR3 coding DNA: TGTGCCAGCAGCTTAGATCCAGGGGAGGGCTCCTACGAGCAGTACTTC. The whole variable domain, filled in from reference TRBV11-3 and TRBJ2-7, reads EAGVVQSPRYKIIEKKQPVAFWCNPISGHNTLYWYLQNLGQGPELLIRYENEEAVDDSQLPKDRFSAERLKGVDSTLKIQPAELGDSAVYLCASSLDPGEGSYEQYFGPGTRLTVT.

J is TRBJ2-7 and V is TRBV6-5; TRBD1 matches at 8 bases. V shed 2 bases and J 7 bases; nucleotides not matched to a gene: 4. CDR1 MNHEY and CDR2 SVGAGI come from the germline V gene. This CDR3 spans 13 amino acids. The CDR3 region is CASSYDRGNEQYF. In nucleotides, the CDR3 is TGTGCCAGCAGTTACGACAGGGGAAATGAGCAGTACTTC.

The genes are TRBV4-2 and TRBJ1-2; 7 bases align to TRBD1. Per germline, CDR1 LGHNA and CDR2 YNFKEQ. The CDR3 extends over 14 amino acids. The ends lost 3 bases at V and 7 bases at J; junction bases unmatched: 8. The CDR3 loop reads CASSQTDRARGYTF. As DNA, the CDR3 is TGTGCCAGCAGCCAGACTGACAGGGCACGTGGCTACACCTTC.

The rearrangement uses TRBV5-1 and TRBJ2-4, with 7 bases identical to TRBD1. CDR3 length: 15 residues. From germline, CDR1 is SGHRS and CDR2 YFSETQ. With 0 bases clipped from V and 7 bases from J, the junction kept 7 bases outside the gene matches. The CDR3 nucleotides are TGCGCCAGCAGCTTGGGACAGGGTGATCTGAACATTCAGTACTTC. Translation gives CASSLGQGDLNIQYF.

This chain uses TRBV19 with TRBJ2-1; 8 bases align to TRBD1. The CDR3 totals 20 residues. Germline-derived CDR1 and CDR2 are LNHDA and SQIVND (reference sequence). Losses at the gene ends were 5 bases for V and 0 bases for J; bases not matched to a gene: 18. CDR3 DNA sequence: TGTGCCAGTAGTCAAACAGACAGGGGTTCCCAGAAAAGCTCCTACAATGAGCAGTTCTTC. Translation: CASSQTDRGSQKSSYNEQFF.

V usage is TRBV4-3 and J usage is TRBJ2-3; D might be TRBD2 (6 bases). The CDR3 totals 18 residues. Germline loops: CDR1 LGHNA, CDR2 YSLEER. Deletions cut 4 bases from V and 2 bases from J, with 22 bases between. The CDR3 sequence is CASSLRPPTGLSTDTQYF. In DNA form, the CDR3 reads TGCGCCAGCAGCCTTAGACCCCCAACGGGACTCTCCACAGATACGCAGTATTTT.

The rearrangement uses TRBV14 and TRBJ2-7; possibly TRBD2 for D (6 bases). CDR3 length: 15 residues. Trimming took 1 base from V and 6 from J, leaving 16 bases between them. Germline CDR1 SGHDN, CDR2 FVKESK. The CDR3 DNA is TGTGCCAGCAGCCAAGCGGAGGGCGCATCCCTCGAGCAGTACTTC. Amino acids: CASSQAEGASLEQYF.

This chain joins TRBV30 and TRBJ2-3; TRBD2 is a possible D gene (6 bases). CDR1 is GTSNPN, CDR2 SVGIG, per germline (reference sequence). This CDR3 region has 16 residues. Trimming removed 4 bases at V and 2 bases at J, with 19 bases between. The CDR3 reads CAWKRGEGLTTDTQYF. In DNA, the CDR3 is TGTGCCTGGAAGAGGGGTGAGGGACTCACCACAGATACGCAGTATTTT.

The chain recombines TRBV9 with TRBJ2-3, with unresolved D. Germline V gives CDR1 SGDLS, CDR2 YYNGEE. V gave up 4 bases and J gave up 0 bases, with 9 bases separating them. This CDR3 has 14 amino acids. In DNA form, the CDR3 reads TGTGCCAGCAGCCAGCGTCTCAGCACAGATACGCAGTATTTT. It encodes CASSQRLSTDTQYF.